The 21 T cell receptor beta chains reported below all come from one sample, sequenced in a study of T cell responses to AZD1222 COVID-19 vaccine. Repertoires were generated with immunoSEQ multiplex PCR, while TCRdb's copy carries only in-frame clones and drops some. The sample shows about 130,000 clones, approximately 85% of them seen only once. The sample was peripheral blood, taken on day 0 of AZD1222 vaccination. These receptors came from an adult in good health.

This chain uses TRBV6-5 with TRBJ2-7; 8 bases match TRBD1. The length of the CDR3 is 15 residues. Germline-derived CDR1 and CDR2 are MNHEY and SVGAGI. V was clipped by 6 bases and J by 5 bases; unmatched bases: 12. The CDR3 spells CASSPSGTGVNEQYF. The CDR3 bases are TGTGCCAGCAGCCCCTCCGGGACAGGCGTCAACGAGCAGTACTTC.

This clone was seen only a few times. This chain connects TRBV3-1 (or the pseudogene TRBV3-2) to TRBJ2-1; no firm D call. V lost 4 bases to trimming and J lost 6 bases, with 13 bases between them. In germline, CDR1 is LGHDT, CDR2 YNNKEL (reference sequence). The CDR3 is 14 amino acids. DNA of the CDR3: TGTGCCAGCAGCCCCCCTTCGTGGGGCAATGAGCAGTTCTTC. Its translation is CASSPPSWGNEQFF.

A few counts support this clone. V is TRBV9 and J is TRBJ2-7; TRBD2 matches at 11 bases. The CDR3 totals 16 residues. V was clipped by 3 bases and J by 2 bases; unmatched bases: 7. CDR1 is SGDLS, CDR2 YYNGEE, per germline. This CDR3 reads CASSEKPGLAAYEQYF. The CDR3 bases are TGTGCCAGCAGCGAAAAACCGGGACTAGCGGCCTACGAGCAGTACTTC. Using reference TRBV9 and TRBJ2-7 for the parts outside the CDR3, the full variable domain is DSGVTQTPKHLITATGQRVTLRCSPRSGDLSVYWYQQSLDQGLQFLIQYYNGEERAKGNILERFSAQQFPDLHSELNLSSLELGDSALYFCASSEKPGLAAYEQYFGPGTRLTVT.

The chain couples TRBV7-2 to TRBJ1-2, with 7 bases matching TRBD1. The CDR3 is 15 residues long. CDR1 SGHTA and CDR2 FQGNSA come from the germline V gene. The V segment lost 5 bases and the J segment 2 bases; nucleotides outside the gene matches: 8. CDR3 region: CASSHTSGQNYGYTF. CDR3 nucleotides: TGTGCCAGCAGCCACACCTCGGGACAGAACTATGGCTACACCTTC.

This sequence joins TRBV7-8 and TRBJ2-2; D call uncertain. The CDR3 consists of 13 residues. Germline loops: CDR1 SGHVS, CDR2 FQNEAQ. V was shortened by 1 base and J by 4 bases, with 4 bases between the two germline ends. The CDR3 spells CASSLGGTGELFF. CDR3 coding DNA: TGTGCCAGCAGCTTAGGAGGCACCGGGGAGCTGTTTTTT. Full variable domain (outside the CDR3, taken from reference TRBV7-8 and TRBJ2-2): GAGVSQSPRYKVAKRGQDVALRCDPISGHVSLFWYQQALGQGPEFLTYFQNEAQLDKSGLPSDRFFAERPEGSVSTLKIQRTQQEDSAVYLCASSLGGTGELFFGEGSRLTVL.

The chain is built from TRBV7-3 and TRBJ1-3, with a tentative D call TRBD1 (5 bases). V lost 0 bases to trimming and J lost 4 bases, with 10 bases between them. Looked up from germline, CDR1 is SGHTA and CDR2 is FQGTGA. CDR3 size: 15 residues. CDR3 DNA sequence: TGTGCCAGCAGCTTAACGGGGACGGCCGGAAACACCATATATTTT. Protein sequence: CASSLTGTAGNTIYF.

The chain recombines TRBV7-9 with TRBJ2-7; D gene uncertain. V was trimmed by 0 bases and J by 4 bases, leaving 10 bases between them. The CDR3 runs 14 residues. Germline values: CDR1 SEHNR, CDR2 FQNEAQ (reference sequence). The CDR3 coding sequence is TGTGCCAGCAGCTTAGCGTCAGGAGTATACGAGCAGTACTTC. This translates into CASSLASGVYEQYF.

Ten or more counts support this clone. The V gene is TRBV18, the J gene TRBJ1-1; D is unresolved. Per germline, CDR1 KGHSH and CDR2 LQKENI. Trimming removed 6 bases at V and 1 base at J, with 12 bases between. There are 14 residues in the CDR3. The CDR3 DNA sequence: TGTGCCAGCTCGCAAACTTCAGGGAACACTGAAGCTTTCTTT. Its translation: CASSQTSGNTEAFF.

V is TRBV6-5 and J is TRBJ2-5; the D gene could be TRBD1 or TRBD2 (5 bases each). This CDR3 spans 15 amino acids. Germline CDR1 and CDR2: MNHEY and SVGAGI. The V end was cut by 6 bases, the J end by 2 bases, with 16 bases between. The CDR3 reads CASSPKGRLQETQYF. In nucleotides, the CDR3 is TGTGCCAGCAGCCCCAAGGGACGGCTACAAGAGACCCAGTACTTC.

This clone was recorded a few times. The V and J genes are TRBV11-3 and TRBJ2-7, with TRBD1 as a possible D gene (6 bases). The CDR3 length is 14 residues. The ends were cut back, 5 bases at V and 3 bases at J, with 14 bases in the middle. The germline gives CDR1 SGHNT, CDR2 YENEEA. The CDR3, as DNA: TGTGCCAGCAGCCTCCGAGGGGACAACTACGAGCAGTACTTC. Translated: CASSLRGDNYEQYF. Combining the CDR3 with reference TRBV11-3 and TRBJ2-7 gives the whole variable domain EAGVVQSPRYKIIEKKQPVAFWCNPISGHNTLYWYLQNLGQGPELLIRYENEEAVDDSQLPKDRFSAERLKGVDSTLKIQPAELGDSAVYLCASSLRGDNYEQYFGPGTRLTVT.

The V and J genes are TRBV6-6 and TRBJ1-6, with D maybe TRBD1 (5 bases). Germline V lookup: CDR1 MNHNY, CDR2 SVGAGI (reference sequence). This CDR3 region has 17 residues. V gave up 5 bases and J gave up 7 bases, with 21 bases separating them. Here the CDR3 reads CASSPIGTGARNSPLHF. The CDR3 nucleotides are TGTGCCAGCAGTCCCATAGGGACCGGGGCTCGGAATTCACCCCTCCACTTT.

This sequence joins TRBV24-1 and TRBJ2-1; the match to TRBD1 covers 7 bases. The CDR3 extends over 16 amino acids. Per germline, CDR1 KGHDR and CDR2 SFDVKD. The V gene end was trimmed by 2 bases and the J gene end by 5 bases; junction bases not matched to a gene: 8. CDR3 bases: TGTGCCACCAGTGATTCGGGCAGGGGGTCACACAATGAGCAGTTCTTC. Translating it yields CATSDSGRGSHNEQFF.

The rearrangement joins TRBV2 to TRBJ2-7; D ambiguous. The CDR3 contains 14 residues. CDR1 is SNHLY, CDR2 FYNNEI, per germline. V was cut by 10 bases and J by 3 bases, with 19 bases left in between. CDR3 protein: CAINGPTSLYEQYF. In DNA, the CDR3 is TGTGCCATCAACGGTCCCACAAGCCTCTACGAGCAGTACTTC.

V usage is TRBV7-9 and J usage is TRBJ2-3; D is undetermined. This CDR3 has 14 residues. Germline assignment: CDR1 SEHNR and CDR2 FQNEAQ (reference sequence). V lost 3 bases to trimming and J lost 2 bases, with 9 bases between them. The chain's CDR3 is CASSFRSPTDTQYF. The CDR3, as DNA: TGTGCCAGCAGCTTTAGGAGCCCCACAGATACGCAGTATTTT.

CDR3 region: CASSRVINSGNTIYF. In DNA form, the CDR3 reads TGTGCCAGTAGTCGAGTCATCAACTCTGGAAACACCATATATTTT. This chain links TRBV19 with TRBJ1-3; D is ambiguous. The V and J ends lost 5 bases and 0 bases respectively, with 11 bases between them. CDR3 length: 15 amino acids. Germline V gene sequence: CDR1 LNHDA, CDR2 SQIVND (reference sequence).

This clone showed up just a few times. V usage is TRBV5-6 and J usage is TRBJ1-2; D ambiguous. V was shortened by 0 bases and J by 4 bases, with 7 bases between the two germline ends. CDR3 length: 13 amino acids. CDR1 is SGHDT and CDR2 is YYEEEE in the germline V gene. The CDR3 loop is CASSLAGSYGYTF. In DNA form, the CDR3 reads TGTGCCAGCAGCTTGGCGGGGTCCTATGGCTACACCTTC. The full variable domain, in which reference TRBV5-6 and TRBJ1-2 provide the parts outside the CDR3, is DAGVTQSPTHLIKTRGQQVTLRCSPKSGHDTVSWYQQALGQGPQFIFQYYEEEERQRGNFPDRFSGHQFPNYSSELNVNALLLGDSALYLCASSLAGSYGYTFGSGTRLTVV.

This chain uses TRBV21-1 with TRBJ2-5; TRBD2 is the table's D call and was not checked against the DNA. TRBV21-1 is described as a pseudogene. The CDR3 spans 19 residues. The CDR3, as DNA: TGTGCCAGCAGCAAAGCAGGGACTAGCGGGAGGAGAGGCTGTGAGACCCAGTACTTC. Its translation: CASSKAGTSGRRGCETQYF.

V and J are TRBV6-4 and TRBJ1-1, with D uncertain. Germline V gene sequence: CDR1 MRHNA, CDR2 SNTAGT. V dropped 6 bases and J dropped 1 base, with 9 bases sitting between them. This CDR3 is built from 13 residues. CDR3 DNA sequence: TGTGCCAGCAGAGTTACAGAGAACACTGAAGCTTTCTTT. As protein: CASRVTENTEAFF.

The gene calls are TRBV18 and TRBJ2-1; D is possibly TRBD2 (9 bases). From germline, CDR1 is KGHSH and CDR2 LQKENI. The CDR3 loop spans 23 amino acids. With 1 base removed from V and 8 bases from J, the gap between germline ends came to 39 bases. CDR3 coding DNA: TGTGCCAGCTCACCACTAACCCCCCGGGCAGGGGGCAGGGCGGGAGGGCCGGTGGATGAGCAGTTCTTC. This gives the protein CASSPLTPRAGGRAGGPVDEQFF.

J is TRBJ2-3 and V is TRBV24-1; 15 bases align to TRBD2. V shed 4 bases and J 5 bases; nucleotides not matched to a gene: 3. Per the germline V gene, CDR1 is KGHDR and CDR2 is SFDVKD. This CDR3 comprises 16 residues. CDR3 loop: CATSEPGLAGGDTQYF. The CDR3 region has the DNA TGTGCCACCAGTGAACCGGGACTAGCGGGAGGAGATACGCAGTATTTT.

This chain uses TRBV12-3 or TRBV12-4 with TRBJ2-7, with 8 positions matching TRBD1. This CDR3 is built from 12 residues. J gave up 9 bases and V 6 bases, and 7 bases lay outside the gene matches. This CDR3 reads CASRMDRVGQYF. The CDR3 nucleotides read TGTGCCAGCAGAATGGACAGGGTAGGGCAGTACTTC.